The sequence of this T cell receptor beta chain was determined in a study of T cell responses to AZD1222 COVID-19 vaccine. The CDR3 has 14 amino acids. Per germline, CDR1 SEHNR and CDR2 FQNEAQ (reference sequence). The V and J ends lost 1 base and 2 bases respectively, with 8 bases between them. Study conclusions and caveats: Recipients of two AZD1222 doses showed rising Spike-specific TCR breadth and depth.

Sequenced by immunoSEQ multiplex PCR; TCRdb stores in-frame clones only, minus some. The sample includes about 100,000 clones, approximately 87% of them seen just once. This clone was counted once. The antigen remains unidentified. The TCR was taken from an adult in good health. V and J are TRBV7-9 and TRBJ1-2, with D possibly being TRBD1 (6 bases). The sequenced sample was peripheral blood, obtained on day 0 of AZD1222 vaccination. The CDR3: CASSLGGGNYGYTF. CDR3 nucleotide sequence: TGTGCCAGCAGCTTAGGAGGGGGAAACTATGGCTACACCTTC.